What follows is one T cell receptor (beta chain) and its context. The target antigen is unknown. The CDR3 has 15 residues. Trimming cost V 0 bases and J 6 bases, with 11 bases left between them. The germline gives CDR1 SGHVS, CDR2 FQNEAQ. Data came from immunoSEQ multiplex PCR; TCRdb stores just in-frame clones and leaves some out. The sample records 35,000 to 45,000 clones, around 86% being singletons. The sample belongs to a study of T cells in localized non-small cell lung cancer. The study's findings and limits: Higher adjacent-lung clonality was associated with shorter survival. Tumor showed lower T cell clonality than uninvolved adjacent lung, where it was highest. Appearing in adjacent lung were a median 57 of the top 100 tumor clones. As only one tumor region underwent sequencing, heterogeneity remains possible.

This chain connects TRBV7-8 to TRBJ2-2; a weak D match, TRBD2 (5 bases). The TCR originated in a woman aged 18-55 years with stage III lung adenocarcinoma. This sample comprised peripheral blood, obtained before any cancer treatment. The CDR3, as DNA: TGTGCCAGCAGCTTAGCGCTTAGAGGGTCCGGGGAGCTGTTTTTT. This sequence encodes CASSLALRGSGELFF.